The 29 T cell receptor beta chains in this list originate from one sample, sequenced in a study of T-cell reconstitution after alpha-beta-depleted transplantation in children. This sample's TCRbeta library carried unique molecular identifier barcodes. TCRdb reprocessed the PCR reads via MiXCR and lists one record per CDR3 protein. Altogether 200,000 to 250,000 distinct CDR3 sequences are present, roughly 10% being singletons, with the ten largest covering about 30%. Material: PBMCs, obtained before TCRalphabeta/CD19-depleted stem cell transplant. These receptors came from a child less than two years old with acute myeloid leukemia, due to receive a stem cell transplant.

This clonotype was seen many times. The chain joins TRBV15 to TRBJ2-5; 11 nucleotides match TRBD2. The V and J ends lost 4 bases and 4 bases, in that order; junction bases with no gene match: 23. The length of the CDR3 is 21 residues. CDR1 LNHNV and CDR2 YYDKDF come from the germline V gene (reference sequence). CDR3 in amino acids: CATSTSYKRSDRLAGGETQYF. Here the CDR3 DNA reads TGTGCCACCAGCACTTCGTATAAGCGGTCTGATAGGCTAGCGGGAGGAGAGACCCAGTACTTC.

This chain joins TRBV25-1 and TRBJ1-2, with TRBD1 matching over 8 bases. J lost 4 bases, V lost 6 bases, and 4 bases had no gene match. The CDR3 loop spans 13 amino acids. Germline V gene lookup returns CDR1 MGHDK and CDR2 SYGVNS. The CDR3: CASRRQGTYGYTF. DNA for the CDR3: TGTGCCAGCAGGAGACAGGGGACCTATGGCTACACCTTC.

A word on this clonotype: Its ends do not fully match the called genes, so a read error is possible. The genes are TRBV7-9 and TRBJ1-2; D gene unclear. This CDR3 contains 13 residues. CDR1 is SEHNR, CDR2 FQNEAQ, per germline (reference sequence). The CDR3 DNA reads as TGTGCCAGAAGCTTAAACAGTAACTATGGCGACACCTTC. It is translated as CARSLNSNYGDTF. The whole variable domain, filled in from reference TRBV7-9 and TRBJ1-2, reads DTGVSQNPRHKITKRGQNVTFRCDPISEHNRLYWYRQTLGQGPEFLTYFQNEAQLEKSRLLSDRFSAERPKGSFSTLEIQRTEQGDSAMYLCARSLNSNYGDTFGSGTRLTVV.

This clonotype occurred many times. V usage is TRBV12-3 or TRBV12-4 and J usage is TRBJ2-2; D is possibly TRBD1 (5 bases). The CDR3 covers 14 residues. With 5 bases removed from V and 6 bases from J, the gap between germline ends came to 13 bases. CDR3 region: CASSQGDAPGELFF. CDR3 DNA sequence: TGTGCCAGCAGTCAGGGCGACGCCCCCGGGGAGCTGTTTTTT.

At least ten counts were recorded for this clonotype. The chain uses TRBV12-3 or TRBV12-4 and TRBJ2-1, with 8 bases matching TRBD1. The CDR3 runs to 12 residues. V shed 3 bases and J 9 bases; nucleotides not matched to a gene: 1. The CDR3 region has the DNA TGTGCCAGCAGTTTCGACAGGGGTGAGCAGTTCTTC. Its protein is CASSFDRGEQFF.

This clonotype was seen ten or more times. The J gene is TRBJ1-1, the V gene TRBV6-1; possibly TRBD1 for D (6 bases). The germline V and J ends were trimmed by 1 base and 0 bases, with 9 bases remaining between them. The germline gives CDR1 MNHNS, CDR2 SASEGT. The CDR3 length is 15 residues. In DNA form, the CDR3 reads TGTGCCAGCAGTGAAGGGGGGGCCATGAACACTGAAGCTTTCTTT. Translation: CASSEGGAMNTEAFF.

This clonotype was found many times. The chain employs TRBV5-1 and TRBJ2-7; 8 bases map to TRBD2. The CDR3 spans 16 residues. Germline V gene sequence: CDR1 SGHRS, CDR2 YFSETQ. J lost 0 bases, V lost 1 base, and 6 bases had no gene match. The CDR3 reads CASSLNGAGDSYEQYF. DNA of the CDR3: TGCGCCAGCAGCTTGAATGGAGCGGGGGACTCCTACGAGCAGTACTTC.

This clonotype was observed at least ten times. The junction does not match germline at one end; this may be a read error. In nucleotides, the CDR3 is TGCAATGCTACCCCCCCAATTAACCAAGAGACCCAGTACTTC. It codes for CNATPPINQETQYF. The chain couples TRBV20-1 to TRBJ2-5, with D uncertain. This CDR3 spans 14 amino acids. Germline V gene sequence: CDR1 DFQATT, CDR2 SNEGSKA (reference sequence).

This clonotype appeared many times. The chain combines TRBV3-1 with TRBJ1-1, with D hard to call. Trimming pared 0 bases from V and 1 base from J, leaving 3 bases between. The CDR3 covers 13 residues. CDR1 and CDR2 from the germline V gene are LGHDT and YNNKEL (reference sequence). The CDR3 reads CASSQEGNTEAFF. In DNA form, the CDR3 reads TGTGCCAGCAGCCAAGAAGGGAACACTGAAGCTTTCTTT.

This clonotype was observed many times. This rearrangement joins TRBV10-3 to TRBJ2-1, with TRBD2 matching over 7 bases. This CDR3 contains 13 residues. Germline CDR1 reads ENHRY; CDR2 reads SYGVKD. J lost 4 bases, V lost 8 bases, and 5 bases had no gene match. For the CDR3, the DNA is TGTGCCATCTCGGGCGGGGGATACAATGAGCAGTTCTTC. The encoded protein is CAISGGGYNEQFF.

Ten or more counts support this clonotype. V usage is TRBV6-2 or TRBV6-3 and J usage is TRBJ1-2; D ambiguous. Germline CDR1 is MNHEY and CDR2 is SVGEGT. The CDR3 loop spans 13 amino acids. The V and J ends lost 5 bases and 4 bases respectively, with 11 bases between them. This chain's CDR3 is CASSPWASYGYTF. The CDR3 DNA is TGTGCCAGCAGTCCCTGGGCGTCCTATGGCTACACCTTC.

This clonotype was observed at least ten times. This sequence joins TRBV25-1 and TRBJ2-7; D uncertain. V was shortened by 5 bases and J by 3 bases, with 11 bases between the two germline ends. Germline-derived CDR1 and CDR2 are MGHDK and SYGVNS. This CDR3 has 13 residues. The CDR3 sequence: CASSRSPYYEQYF. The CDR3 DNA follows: TGTGCCAGCAGTAGAAGTCCGTACTACGAGCAGTACTTC.

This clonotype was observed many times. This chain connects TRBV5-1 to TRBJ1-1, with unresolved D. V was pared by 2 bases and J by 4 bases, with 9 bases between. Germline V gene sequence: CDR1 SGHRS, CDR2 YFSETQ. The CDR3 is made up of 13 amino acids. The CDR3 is CASSFNIFTEAFF. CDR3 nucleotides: TGCGCCAGCAGCTTCAACATCTTCACTGAAGCTTTCTTT.

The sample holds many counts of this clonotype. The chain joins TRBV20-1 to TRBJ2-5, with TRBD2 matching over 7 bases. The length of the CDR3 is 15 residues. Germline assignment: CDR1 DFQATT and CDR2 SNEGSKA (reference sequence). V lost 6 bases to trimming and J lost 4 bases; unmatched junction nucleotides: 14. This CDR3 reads CSAVHAGVWSETQYF. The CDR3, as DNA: TGCAGTGCGGTCCACGCGGGAGTTTGGTCAGAGACCCAGTACTTC.

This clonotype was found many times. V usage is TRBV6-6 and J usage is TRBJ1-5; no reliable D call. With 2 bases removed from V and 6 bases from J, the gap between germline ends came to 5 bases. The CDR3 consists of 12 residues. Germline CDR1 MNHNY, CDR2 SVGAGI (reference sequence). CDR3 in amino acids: CASSYGGQPQHF. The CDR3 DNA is TGTGCCAGCAGTTACGGTGGTCAGCCCCAGCATTTT.

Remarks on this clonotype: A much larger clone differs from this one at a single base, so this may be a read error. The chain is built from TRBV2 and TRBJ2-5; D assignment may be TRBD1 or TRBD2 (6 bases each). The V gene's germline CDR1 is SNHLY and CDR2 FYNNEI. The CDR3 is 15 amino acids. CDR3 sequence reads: CAGSEHRVRGETQYF. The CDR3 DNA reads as TGTGCCGGCAGTGAGCACAGGGTTCGGGGGGAGACCCAGTACTTC.

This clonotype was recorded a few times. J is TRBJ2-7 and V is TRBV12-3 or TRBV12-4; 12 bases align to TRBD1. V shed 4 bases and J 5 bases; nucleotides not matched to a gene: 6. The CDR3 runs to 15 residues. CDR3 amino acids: CASSSQGQGAHEQYF. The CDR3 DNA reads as TGTGCCAGCAGTTCCCAGGGACAGGGGGCCCACGAGCAGTACTTC.

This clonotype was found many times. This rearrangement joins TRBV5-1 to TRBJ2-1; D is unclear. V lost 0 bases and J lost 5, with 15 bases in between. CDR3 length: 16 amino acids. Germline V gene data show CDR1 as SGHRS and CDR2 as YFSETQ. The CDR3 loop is CASSLALTGPNNEQFF. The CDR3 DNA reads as TGCGCCAGCAGCTTGGCCTTAACGGGTCCGAACAATGAGCAGTTCTTC.

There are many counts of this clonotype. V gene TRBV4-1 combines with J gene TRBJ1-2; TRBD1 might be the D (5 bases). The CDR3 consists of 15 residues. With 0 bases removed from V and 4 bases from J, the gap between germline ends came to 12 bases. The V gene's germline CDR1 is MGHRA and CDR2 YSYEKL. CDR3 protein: CASSQDPAGPYGYTF. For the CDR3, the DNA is TGCGCCAGCAGCCAAGATCCGGCAGGGCCCTATGGCTACACCTTC.

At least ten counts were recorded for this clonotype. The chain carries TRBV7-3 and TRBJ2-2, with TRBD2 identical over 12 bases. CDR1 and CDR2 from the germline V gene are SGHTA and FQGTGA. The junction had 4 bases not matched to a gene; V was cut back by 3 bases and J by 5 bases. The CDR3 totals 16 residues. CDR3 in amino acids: CASSFSSGRVTGELFF. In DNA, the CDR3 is TGTGCCAGCAGCTTCTCTAGCGGGAGGGTAACCGGGGAGCTGTTTTTT. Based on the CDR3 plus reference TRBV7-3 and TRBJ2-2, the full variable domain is GAGVSQTPSNKVTEKGKYVELRCDPISGHTALYWYRQSLGQGPEFLIYFQGTGAADDSGLPNDRFFAVRPEGSVSTLKIQRTERGDSAVYLCASSFSSGRVTGELFFGEGSRLTVL.

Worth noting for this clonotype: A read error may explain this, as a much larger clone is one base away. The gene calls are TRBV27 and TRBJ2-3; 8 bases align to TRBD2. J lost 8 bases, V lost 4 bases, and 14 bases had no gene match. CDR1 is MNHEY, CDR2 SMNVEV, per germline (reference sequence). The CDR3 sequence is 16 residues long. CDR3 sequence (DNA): TGTGCCAGCAGTTCCCGGGGACTAGAGGGGCACGGTACGCAGTATTTT. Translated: CASSSRGLEGHGTQYF.

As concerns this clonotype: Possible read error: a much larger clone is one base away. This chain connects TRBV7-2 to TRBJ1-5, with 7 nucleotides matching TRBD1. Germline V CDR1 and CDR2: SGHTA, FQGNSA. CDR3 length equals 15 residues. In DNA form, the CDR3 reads TGTGCCAGCAGCTTTAGACAGGGCCCAAATCAGCCCCGGCATTTT. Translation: CASSFRQGPNQPRHF.

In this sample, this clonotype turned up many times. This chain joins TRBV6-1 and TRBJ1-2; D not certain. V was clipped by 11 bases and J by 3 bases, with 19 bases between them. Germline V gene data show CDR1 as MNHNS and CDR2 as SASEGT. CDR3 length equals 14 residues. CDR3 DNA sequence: TGTGCCGCCCACCGGGGAATGGTCGACTATGGCTACACCTTC. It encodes CAAHRGMVDYGYTF.

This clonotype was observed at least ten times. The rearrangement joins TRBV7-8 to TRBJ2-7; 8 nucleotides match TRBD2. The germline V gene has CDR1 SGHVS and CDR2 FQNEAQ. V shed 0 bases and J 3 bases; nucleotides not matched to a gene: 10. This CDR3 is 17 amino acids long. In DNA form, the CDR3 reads TGTGCCAGCAGCTTAGCTTTCGGAGCGGGAGAACTCTACGAGCAGTACTTC. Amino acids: CASSLAFGAGELYEQYF.

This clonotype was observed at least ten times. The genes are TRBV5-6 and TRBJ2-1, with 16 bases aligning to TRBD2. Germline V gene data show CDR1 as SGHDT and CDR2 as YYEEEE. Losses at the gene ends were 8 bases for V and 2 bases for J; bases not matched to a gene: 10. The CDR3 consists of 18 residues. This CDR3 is CASRILGTSGRAYNEQFF. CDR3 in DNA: TGTGCCAGTAGGATCCTCGGGACTAGCGGGAGGGCCTACAATGAGCAGTTCTTC.

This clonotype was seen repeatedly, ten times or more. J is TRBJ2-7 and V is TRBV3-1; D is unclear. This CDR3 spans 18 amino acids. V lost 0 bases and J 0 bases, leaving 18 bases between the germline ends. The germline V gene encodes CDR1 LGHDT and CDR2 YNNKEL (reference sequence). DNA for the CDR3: TGTGCCAGCAGCCAAGAGGATTTTCGCAGCGCGTTCTCCTACGAGCAGTACTTC. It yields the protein CASSQEDFRSAFSYEQYF.

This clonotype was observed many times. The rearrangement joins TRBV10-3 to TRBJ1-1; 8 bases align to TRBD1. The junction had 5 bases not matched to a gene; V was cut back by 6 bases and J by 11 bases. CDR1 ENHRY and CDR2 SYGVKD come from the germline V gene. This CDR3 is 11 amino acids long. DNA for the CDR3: TGTGCCATCAGAGGACAGGGTTGGGCTTTCTTT. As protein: CAIRGQGWAFF.

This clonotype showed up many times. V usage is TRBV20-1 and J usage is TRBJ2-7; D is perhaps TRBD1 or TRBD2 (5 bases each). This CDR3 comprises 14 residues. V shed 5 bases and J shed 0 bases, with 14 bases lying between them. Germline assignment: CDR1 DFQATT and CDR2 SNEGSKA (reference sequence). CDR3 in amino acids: CSAFSGTNSYEQYF. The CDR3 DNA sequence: TGCAGTGCTTTCTCCGGGACCAACTCCTACGAGCAGTACTTC.

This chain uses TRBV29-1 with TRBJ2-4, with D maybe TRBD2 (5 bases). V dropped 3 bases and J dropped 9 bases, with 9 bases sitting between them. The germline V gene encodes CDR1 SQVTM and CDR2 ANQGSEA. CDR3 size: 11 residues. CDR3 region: CSVEDFPIQYF. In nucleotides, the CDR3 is TGCAGCGTTGAGGACTTTCCCATTCAGTACTTC.